The 4 T cell receptor beta chains presented below share a single source sample, sequenced in a study of T cell changes during pregnancy in multiple sclerosis. TCRdb keeps only in-frame clones here, not all; method: immunoSEQ multiplex PCR. The repertoire has about 40,000 clones, around nine tenths of them found once; the top ten carry about 1.2%. The sequenced sample was peripheral blood, obtained before pregnancy. The receptors stem from a female donor with multiple sclerosis, enrolled in a pregnancy study.

The rearrangement uses TRBV18 and TRBJ1-1; 8 bases line up with TRBD1. J was trimmed by 4 bases and V by 3 bases; bases with no gene match: 7. Germline CDR1 reads KGHSH; CDR2 reads LQKENI. This CDR3 contains 15 residues. This CDR3 reads CASSPATTGGTEAFF. CDR3 bases: TGTGCCAGCTCACCCGCTACCACAGGGGGCACTGAAGCTTTCTTT. Supplemented by reference TRBV18 and TRBJ1-1, the full variable domain reads NAGVMQNPRHLVRRRGQEARLRCSPMKGHSHVYWYRQLPEEGLKFMVYLQKENIIDESGMPKERFSAEFPKEGPSILRIQQVVRGDSAAYFCASSPATTGGTEAFFGQGTRLTVV.

The rearrangement uses TRBV4-3 and TRBJ2-3, with D possibly being TRBD2 (6 bases). V was trimmed by 1 base and J by 0 bases, leaving 14 bases between them. Looked up from germline, CDR1 is LGHNA and CDR2 is YSLEER. The CDR3 loop spans 17 amino acids. The CDR3 loop reads CASSQGGSSDSTDTQYF. DNA for the CDR3: TGCGCCAGCAGCCAAGGGGGTTCTAGCGACAGCACAGATACGCAGTATTTT.

V and J are TRBV19 and TRBJ2-7, with D perhaps TRBD1 (6 bases). The length of the CDR3 is 14 residues. Germline CDR1 LNHDA, CDR2 SQIVND (reference sequence). V gave up 3 bases and J gave up 1 base, with 10 bases separating them. DNA for the CDR3: TGTGCCAGTAGTATTAGGGACACGTCCTACGAGCAGTACTTC. Its translation: CASSIRDTSYEQYF.

This chain joins TRBV7-6 and TRBJ2-7; 8 positions match TRBD2. After removal of 1 base from V and 3 bases from J, the junction contained 2 bases not matched to a gene. The CDR3 covers 14 residues. Germline V gene lookup returns CDR1 SGHVS and CDR2 FNYEAQ. In DNA, the CDR3 is TGTGCCAGCAGCTTAGGCAGCGGGAGCTACGAGCAGTACTTC. Translated, it gives CASSLGSGSYEQYF. Full variable domain (missing parts from reference TRBV7-6 and TRBJ2-7): GAGVSQSPRYKVTKRGQDVALRCDPISGHVSLYWYRQALGQGPEFLTYFNYEAQQDKSGLPNDRFSAERPEGSISTLTIQRTEQRDSAMYRCASSLGSGSYEQYFGPGTRLTVT.